The source of this T cell receptor beta chain is a study of blood T cell repertoires in COVID-19. In germline, CDR1 is SGHDT, CDR2 YYEEEE. The CDR3 extends over 12 amino acids. V was cut by 0 bases and J by 7 bases, with 7 bases left in between. Source study methods: From reference gene primer amplification, estimates of nucleated cell counts were derived. Assay used: immunoSEQ multiplex PCR; TCRdb lists only in-frame clones, some missing. V, J and clone size are taken as reported in that table, and D and trimming were inferred from the DNA itself. The data contain 350,000 or so clones, approximately 84% of them singletons.

The V and J genes are TRBV5-6 and TRBJ1-2, with no clear D. The sequencing sample was made of PBMCs or T cells enriched from blood (not recorded which). This TCR derives from a woman under 40 who had recovered from COVID-19. Here the CDR3 reads CASSLASGGYTF. Here the CDR3 DNA reads TGTGCCAGCAGCTTGGCCTCGGGTGGCTACACCTTC.